The entry below describes one T cell receptor beta chain. The data originate from a study of blood T cell repertoires in COVID-19. Turning to the study itself: The analysed material was cDNA or gDNA that came from T cells, B-cell-depleted T cells, or PBMCs.

Deletions cut 4 bases from V and 1 base from J, with 8 bases between. CDR1 and CDR2 from the germline V gene are SGHNT and YENEEA. The CDR3 covers 13 residues. In the authors' methods: Estimation of nucleated cell counts was performed using reference gene primer amplification. The protocol was immunoSEQ multiplex PCR, while the TCRdb copy is restricted to in-frame clones and leaves out a portion. V and J calls and clone size are copied from that table; D and trimming were computed from the DNA. Of about 420,000 clones listed, around 90% are singletons. The specimen was peripheral blood. This TCR was recovered from a man aged 18 to 35 with COVID-19, enrolled during active disease. The chain carries TRBV11-3 and TRBJ2-7; D is possibly TRBD2 (5 bases). This CDR3 reads CASSYRGSYEQYF. The DNA for the CDR3 is TGTGCCAGCAGCTACCGCGGGTCCTACGAGCAGTACTTC.